The rows below give T cell receptor beta chains drawn from one sample of a study of T cells in Graves' hyperthyroidism and ophthalmopathy. TCRdb passed the multiplex PCR reads through MiXCR, listing each CDR3 protein once. In the table there are 300,000 to 400,000 distinct CDR3 sequences, roughly 18% of which are singletons. Sequencing was performed on blood. These TCRs come from a man aged 18-30 years with Graves' ophthalmopathy. CDR3s include the opening cysteine and the closing phenylalanine or tryptophan. The order of the fields is V gene, clone size, J gene, D gene, CDR3 DNA, CDR3 protein. A D gene is named only where the DNA matches it firmly. Rows give clone size only sometimes, using once, few, many, or a class for an expanded clone.

v_gene: TRBV6-1
abundance: few
j_gene: TRBJ1-2
d_gene: NA
CDR3nt: TGTGCCAGCAGTGAAGGGGGCAGCAACTATGGCTACACCTTC
CDR3aa: CASSEGGSNYGYTF

v_gene: TRBV7-2
abundance: NA
j_gene: TRBJ1-1
d_gene: NA
CDR3nt: TGTGCCAGCAGCACCCGGGGTGGGGGGACCACTGAAGCTTTCTTT
CDR3aa: CASSTRGGGTTEAFF

v_gene: TRBV7-9
abundance: few
j_gene: TRBJ2-5
d_gene: TRBD2
CDR3nt: TGTGCCAGCAGCCCCGGGGGGGCAACGGAGACCCAGTACTTC
CDR3aa: CASSPGGATETQYF

v_gene: TRBV7-9
abundance: NA
j_gene: TRBJ2-2
d_gene: NA
CDR3nt: TGTGCCAGCAGCTCCCCGGTCACCGGGGAGCTGTTTTTT
CDR3aa: CASSSPVTGELFF

v_gene: TRBV12-3/TRBV12-4
abundance: many
j_gene: TRBJ1-4
d_gene: NA
CDR3nt: TGTGCCAGCAGTTTCCACCGGACGGAAAGAAATGAAAAACTGTTTTTT
CDR3aa: CASSFHRTERNEKLFF

v_gene: TRBV5-1
abundance: few
j_gene: TRBJ2-5
d_gene: TRBD2
CDR3nt: TGCGCCAGCAGCTTTACGATCCTAGCGGGGAGGCCCCAGTACTTC
CDR3aa: CASSFTILAGRPQYF

v_gene: TRBV5-1
abundance: few
j_gene: TRBJ2-5
d_gene: TRBD1
CDR3nt: TGCGCCAGCAGGGGGACAGTCGCTCCGAGCGAGACCCAGTACTTC
CDR3aa: CASRGTVAPSETQYF

v_gene: TRBV4-1
abundance: NA
j_gene: TRBJ2-7
d_gene: NA
CDR3nt: TGCGCCAGCAGCCAAGATTCATATGGGGGCCGGTACGAGCAGTACTTC
CDR3aa: CASSQDSYGGRYEQYF

v_gene: TRBV20-1
abundance: NA
j_gene: TRBJ2-7
d_gene: TRBD1
CDR3nt: TGCAGTGCTAGAGAGGACAGGGCGTACGAGCAGTACTTC
CDR3aa: CSAREDRAYEQYF

v_gene: TRBV27
abundance: few
j_gene: TRBJ1-6
d_gene: TRBD1
CDR3nt: TGTGCCAGCAGGGGGACAGGGACCTCACCCCTCCACTTT
CDR3aa: CASRGTGTSPLHF

v_gene: TRBV27
abundance: few
j_gene: TRBJ2-6
d_gene: NA
CDR3nt: TGTGCCAGCAGTTCCCGGACTGCCGAGAGGGCCAACGTCCTGACTTTC
CDR3aa: CASSSRTAERANVLTF

v_gene: TRBV5-1
abundance: many
j_gene: TRBJ2-3
d_gene: TRBD2
CDR3nt: TGCGCCAGCAGCTTGGGGACTAGCGGGGAAGATACGCAGTATTTT
CDR3aa: CASSLGTSGEDTQYF

v_gene: TRBV28
abundance: NA
j_gene: TRBJ2-4
d_gene: TRBD2
CDR3nt: TGTGCCAGCAGTTTGCTAGCGGGGAAAAACATTCAGTACTTC
CDR3aa: CASSLLAGKNIQYF

v_gene: TRBV10-3
abundance: few
j_gene: TRBJ2-2
d_gene: NA
CDR3nt: TGTGCCATCAGAAAGGACCCCGAAGGATCCACCGGGGAGCTGTTTTTT
CDR3aa: CAIRKDPEGSTGELFF

v_gene: TRBV6-1
abundance: once
j_gene: TRBJ2-7
d_gene: NA
CDR3nt: TGTGCCAGCAGTGAGACACCTTCTGATTTATACGAGCAGTACTTC
CDR3aa: CASSETPSDLYEQYF

v_gene: TRBV20-1
abundance: many
j_gene: TRBJ1-2
d_gene: NA
CDR3nt: TGCAGTGCTAGAGACCCCCAGGGGAACTATGGCTACACCTTC
CDR3aa: CSARDPQGNYGYTF

v_gene: TRBV2
abundance: many
j_gene: TRBJ1-2
d_gene: NA
CDR3nt: TGTGCCAGCAGCCCCAGGACGGACTATGGCTACACCTTC
CDR3aa: CASSPRTDYGYTF

v_gene: TRBV6-1
abundance: NA
j_gene: TRBJ2-7
d_gene: NA
CDR3nt: TGTGCCAGCACCCAGGATGTGGGGGGCCGGAACGAGCAGTACTTC
CDR3aa: CASTQDVGGRNEQYF

v_gene: TRBV24-1
abundance: many
j_gene: TRBJ1-2
d_gene: NA
CDR3nt: TGTGCCACCAGTGTGGCGGGCTATGGCTACACCTTC
CDR3aa: CATSVAGYGYTF

v_gene: TRBV7-9
abundance: NA
j_gene: TRBJ2-5
d_gene: NA
CDR3nt: TGTGCCAGCAGCTCCCACGGGGTCGGCTTCGCGACCCAGTACTTC
CDR3aa: CASSSHGVGFATQYF

v_gene: TRBV12-3/TRBV12-4
abundance: NA
j_gene: TRBJ1-2
d_gene: NA
CDR3nt: TGTGCCAGCAGTCCCCCGGACAGTTGGGACTATGGCTACACCTTC
CDR3aa: CASSPPDSWDYGYTF

v_gene: TRBV20-1
abundance: NA
j_gene: TRBJ1-2
d_gene: NA
CDR3nt: TGCAGTGCTAGAGATTGGGTTACCGACTATGGCTACACCTTC
CDR3aa: CSARDWVTDYGYTF

v_gene: TRBV28
abundance: many
j_gene: TRBJ1-4
d_gene: TRBD1
CDR3nt: TGTGCCAGCAGCCCCAGACAGGGGGCAAGAGAAAAACTGTTTTTT
CDR3aa: CASSPRQGAREKLFF

v_gene: TRBV12-3/TRBV12-4
abundance: many
j_gene: TRBJ1-2
d_gene: TRBD1
CDR3nt: TGTGCCAGCAGTCCCACGTACAGGGGGAACTATGGCTACACCTTC
CDR3aa: CASSPTYRGNYGYTF

v_gene: TRBV5-4
abundance: few
j_gene: TRBJ2-5
d_gene: TRBD1
CDR3nt: TGTGCCAGCAGCATAGGGACAGGTCTGGGGGAGACCCAGTACTTC
CDR3aa: CASSIGTGLGETQYF

v_gene: TRBV29-1
abundance: NA
j_gene: TRBJ1-5
d_gene: NA
CDR3nt: TGCAGCGTTGAGGCAGGGAGCAATCAGCCCCAGCATTTT
CDR3aa: CSVEAGSNQPQHF

v_gene: TRBV7-9
abundance: many
j_gene: TRBJ2-3
d_gene: NA
CDR3nt: TGTGCCAGCAGCCTTCAGGGTTCCACAGATACGCAGTATTTT
CDR3aa: CASSLQGSTDTQYF

v_gene: TRBV9
abundance: few
j_gene: TRBJ2-3
d_gene: NA
CDR3nt: TGTGCCAGCAGCGTACACCCCGGGGGCGGGAGCACAGATACGCAGTATTTT
CDR3aa: CASSVHPGGGSTDTQYF

v_gene: TRBV19
abundance: few
j_gene: TRBJ1-2
d_gene: NA
CDR3nt: TGTGCCAGTAGGGACGGGATCATCGGAAACTATGGCTACACCTTC
CDR3aa: CASRDGIIGNYGYTF

v_gene: TRBV5-1
abundance: few
j_gene: TRBJ2-7
d_gene: TRBD2
CDR3nt: TGCGCCAGCAGCATCGGACTAGCAGAATACGAGCAGTACTTC
CDR3aa: CASSIGLAEYEQYF

v_gene: TRBV3-1
abundance: many
j_gene: TRBJ2-1
d_gene: NA
CDR3nt: TGTGCCAGCAGCCAGGAAGACTACAATGAGCAGTTCTTC
CDR3aa: CASSQEDYNEQFF

v_gene: TRBV18
abundance: NA
j_gene: TRBJ1-3
d_gene: NA
CDR3nt: TGTGCCAGCTCACCCCTTACGGGGGCCTCTGGAAACACCATATATTTT
CDR3aa: CASSPLTGASGNTIYF

v_gene: TRBV28
abundance: many
j_gene: TRBJ2-5
d_gene: TRBD2
CDR3nt: TGTGCCAGCAGTACTCCCGACGGGGGGGCAGAGACCCAGTACTTC
CDR3aa: CASSTPDGGAETQYF

v_gene: TRBV6-1
abundance: few
j_gene: TRBJ2-7
d_gene: TRBD2
CDR3nt: TGTGCCAGCAGGGAGACTAGCGGGGGGGCTTCGGTGCAGTACTTC
CDR3aa: CASRETSGGASVQYF

v_gene: TRBV20-1
abundance: NA
j_gene: TRBJ1-3
d_gene: NA
CDR3nt: TGCAGTGCTAGCCCCACAGGATCCTCTGGAAACACCATATATTTT
CDR3aa: CSASPTGSSGNTIYF

v_gene: TRBV20-1
abundance: few
j_gene: TRBJ2-2
d_gene: NA
CDR3nt: TGCAGTGCTAGACTAACGAACACCGGGGAGCTGTTTTTT
CDR3aa: CSARLTNTGELFF

v_gene: TRBV12-3/TRBV12-4
abundance: NA
j_gene: TRBJ1-5
d_gene: NA
CDR3nt: TGTGCCAGCAGTGTCCGACCGGGTGTAGCCCGGTTGCTCAATCAGCCCCAGCATTTT
CDR3aa: CASSVRPGVARLLNQPQHF

v_gene: TRBV11-2
abundance: many
j_gene: TRBJ2-7
d_gene: TRBD2
CDR3nt: TGTGCCAGCAGCTTAGGTCCTTCAGCGGGGGGATCCCTCTACGAGCAGTACTTC
CDR3aa: CASSLGPSAGGSLYEQYF

v_gene: TRBV5-5
abundance: NA
j_gene: TRBJ2-3
d_gene: NA
CDR3nt: TGTGCCAGCAGGTGGAGGGGGGCAGATACGCAGTATTTT
CDR3aa: CASRWRGADTQYF

v_gene: TRBV11-2
abundance: many
j_gene: TRBJ2-1
d_gene: NA
CDR3nt: TGTGCCAGCAGCTTGTTCAAGTTCCCCCTCAATGAGCAGTTCTTC
CDR3aa: CASSLFKFPLNEQFF

v_gene: TRBV30
abundance: once
j_gene: TRBJ1-3
d_gene: NA
CDR3nt: TGTGCCTGGAGTTGGGTTACTGGAAACACCATATATTTT
CDR3aa: CAWSWVTGNTIYF

v_gene: TRBV9
abundance: few
j_gene: TRBJ1-1
d_gene: NA
CDR3nt: TGTGCCGGCAGCGTAGCGGGCGGGACGGATGACACTGAAGCTTTCTTT
CDR3aa: CAGSVAGGTDDTEAFF

v_gene: TRBV25-1
abundance: NA
j_gene: TRBJ2-2
d_gene: NA
CDR3nt: TGTGCCAGCAGTCCTCGCTGGACGAACACCGGGGAGCTGTTTTTT
CDR3aa: CASSPRWTNTGELFF

v_gene: TRBV6-5
abundance: many
j_gene: TRBJ2-7
d_gene: NA
CDR3nt: TGTGCCAGCAGCTTAGTGGCGGGCCCCTACGAGCAGTACTTC
CDR3aa: CASSLVAGPYEQYF

v_gene: TRBV12-3/TRBV12-4
abundance: many
j_gene: TRBJ2-5
d_gene: TRBD1
CDR3nt: TGTGCCAGCAGTCCCTCCGGGACAGGGTTGAAGACCCAGTACTTC
CDR3aa: CASSPSGTGLKTQYF

v_gene: TRBV24-1
abundance: NA
j_gene: TRBJ2-1
d_gene: NA
CDR3nt: TGTGCCACCAGTGATTTCGGGGGTGAGCAGTTCTTC
CDR3aa: CATSDFGGEQFF